This T cell receptor beta chain was identified in a study of T cell repertoires in cytomegalovirus infection. In the study overall: From public TCR beta signatures came an indication of both CMV infection and matching HLA type.

In TCRdb, the reads were re-called with MiXCR into one record per CDR3 protein. The data contain a few hundred thousand distinct CDR3 sequences, roughly 15% of them singletons. Points from the study as a whole: The response measured ex vivo was dominated by TCR beta clonotypes (HLA-C-restricted and CMV-specific).

The CDR3 consists of 15 residues. From germline, CDR1 is MNHEY and CDR2 SVGAGI. Trimming cost V 0 bases and J 4 bases, with 9 bases left between them. This clonotype was seen more than once but under ten times. Its specificity is not known. The gene calls are TRBV6-5 and TRBJ1-4; D is undetermined. The clonotype was recovered from a human donor in good health (CMV status not recorded). Some clones in this sample may be carry-over from other donors' samples. The sample consisted of PBMCs. The DNA for the CDR3 is TGTGCCAGCAGTTACTCGTCATCGGATAATGAAAAACTGTTTTTT. Translation: CASSYSSSDNEKLFF.